This is a list of T cell receptor beta chains from one sample in a study of molecular identifiers for immune sequencing clone quantification. One entry per CDR3 protein, called by TCRdb with MiXCR from the PCR reads. The sample holds about 100,000 distinct CDR3 sequences; around 33% are singletons and the top ten take around 4%. Material: naive CD8+ T cells from blood, with Jurkat cell RNA spiked in. Every receptor here comes from a human donor in good health. Some libraries in this study had Jurkat cell RNA spiked in. The CDR3 runs from the conserved cysteine through the conserved F or W. D genes are given only for firm matches. A row's size may be missing; if present it is once, few, many or a size class.

j_call	v_call	clone_size	d_call	cdr3_length	cdr3_aa	cdr3_nt
TRBJ2-2	TRBV6-2/TRBV6-3	few	NA	13	CASRYRFTGELFF	TGTGCCAGCAGATACCGATTCACCGGGGAGCTGTTTTTT
TRBJ2-2	TRBV28	many	TRBD2	19	CASSLPSPLAGENTGELFF	TGTGCCAGCAGTTTACCCTCTCCACTAGCGGGGGAGAACACCGGGGAGCTGTTTTTT
TRBJ1-1	TRBV19	many	NA	13	CASRTTTNTEAFF	TGTGCCAGTAGAACTACAACGAACACTGAAGCTTTCTTT
TRBJ1-5	TRBV20-1	few	NA	17	CSAREVRETYSNQPQHF	TGCAGTGCTAGAGAGGTCAGGGAGACTTATAGCAATCAGCCCCAGCATTTT
TRBJ2-7	TRBV28	few	NA	11	CASRRSYEQYF	TGTGCCAGCAGACGGAGCTACGAGCAGTACTTC
TRBJ2-3	TRBV10-3	NA	NA	14	CANRMDTRTDTQYF	TGTGCCAACAGAATGGACACTCGCACAGATACGCAGTATTTT
TRBJ1-2	TRBV29-1	many	TRBD1	14	CSVFNEGTDYGYTF	TGCAGCGTTTTCAACGAGGGGACAGACTATGGCTACACCTTC
TRBJ2-3	TRBV28	few	TRBD2	18	CASSSPTIAGGPRDTQYF	TGTGCCAGCAGTTCGCCCACTATAGCGGGAGGGCCTAGGGATACGCAGTATTTT
TRBJ1-5	TRBV28	few	NA	13	CASSHRLNQPQHF	TGTGCCAGCAGTCACAGGCTCAATCAGCCCCAGCATTTT
TRBJ1-1	TRBV6-6	NA	NA	13	CASSKTLNTEAFF	TGTGCCAGCAGTAAAACCTTGAACACTGAAGCTTTCTTT
TRBJ2-5	TRBV7-8	many	TRBD2	12	CASLGGEETQYF	TGTGCCAGCTTGGGGGGGGAGGAGACCCAGTACTTC
TRBJ2-7	TRBV11-2	NA	NA	14	CASSLDHGNYEQYF	TGTGCCAGCAGCTTAGATCACGGGAACTACGAGCAGTACTTC
TRBJ2-6	TRBV7-3	NA	NA	15	CASSSGGRPANVLTF	TGTGCCAGCAGCTCCGGAGGGCGGCCGGCCAACGTCCTGACTTTC